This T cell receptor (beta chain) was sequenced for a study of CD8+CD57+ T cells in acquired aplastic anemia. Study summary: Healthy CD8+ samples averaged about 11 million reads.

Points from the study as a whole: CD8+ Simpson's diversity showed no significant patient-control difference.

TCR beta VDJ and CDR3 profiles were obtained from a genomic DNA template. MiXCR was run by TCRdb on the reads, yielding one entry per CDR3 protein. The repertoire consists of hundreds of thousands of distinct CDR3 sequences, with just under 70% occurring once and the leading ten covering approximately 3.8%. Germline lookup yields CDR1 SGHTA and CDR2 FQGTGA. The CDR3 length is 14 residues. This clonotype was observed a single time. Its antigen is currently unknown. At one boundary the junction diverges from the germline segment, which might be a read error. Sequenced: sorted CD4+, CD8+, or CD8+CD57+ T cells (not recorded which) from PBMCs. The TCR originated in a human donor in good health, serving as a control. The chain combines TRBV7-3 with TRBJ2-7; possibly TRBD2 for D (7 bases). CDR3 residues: CASSLDWGGPDTQF. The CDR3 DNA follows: TGTGCCAGCAGTTTAGACTGGGGGGGGCCAGATACGCAGTTC.